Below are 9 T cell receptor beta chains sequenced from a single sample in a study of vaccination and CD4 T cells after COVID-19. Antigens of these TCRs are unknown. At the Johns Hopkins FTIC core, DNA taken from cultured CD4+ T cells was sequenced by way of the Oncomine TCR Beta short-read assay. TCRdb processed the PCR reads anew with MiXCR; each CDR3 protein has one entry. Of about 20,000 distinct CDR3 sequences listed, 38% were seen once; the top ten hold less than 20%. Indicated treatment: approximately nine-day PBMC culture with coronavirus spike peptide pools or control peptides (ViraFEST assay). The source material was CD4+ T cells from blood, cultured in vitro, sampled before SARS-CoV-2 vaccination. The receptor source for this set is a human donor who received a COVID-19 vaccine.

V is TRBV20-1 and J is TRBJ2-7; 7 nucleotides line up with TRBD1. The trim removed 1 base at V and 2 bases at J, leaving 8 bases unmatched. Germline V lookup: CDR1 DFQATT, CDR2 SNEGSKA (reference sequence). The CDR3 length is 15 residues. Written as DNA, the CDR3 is TGCAGTGCTAGAGCCGCGGAAGGGGGCGCCTACGAGCAGTACTTC. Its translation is CSARAAEGGAYEQYF.

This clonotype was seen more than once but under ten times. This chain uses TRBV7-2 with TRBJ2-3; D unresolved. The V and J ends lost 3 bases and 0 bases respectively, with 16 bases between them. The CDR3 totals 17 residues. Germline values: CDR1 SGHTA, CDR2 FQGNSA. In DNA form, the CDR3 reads TGTGCCAGCAGCTTTCAGCGTTCACGTGCTAGCACAGATACGCAGTATTTT. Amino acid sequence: CASSFQRSRASTDTQYF.

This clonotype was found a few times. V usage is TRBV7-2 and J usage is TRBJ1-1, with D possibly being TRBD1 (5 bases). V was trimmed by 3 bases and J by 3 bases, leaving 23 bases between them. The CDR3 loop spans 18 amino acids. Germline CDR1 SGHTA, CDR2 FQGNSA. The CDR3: CASSFALATAPKDTEAFF. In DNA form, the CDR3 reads TGTGCCAGCAGCTTCGCGCTCGCGACAGCTCCTAAAGACACTGAAGCTTTCTTT.

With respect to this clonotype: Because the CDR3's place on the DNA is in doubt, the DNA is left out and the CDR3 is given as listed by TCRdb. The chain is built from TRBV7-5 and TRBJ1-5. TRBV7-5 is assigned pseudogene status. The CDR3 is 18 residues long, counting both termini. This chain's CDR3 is CISVSEAPPLGSNQPQHF.

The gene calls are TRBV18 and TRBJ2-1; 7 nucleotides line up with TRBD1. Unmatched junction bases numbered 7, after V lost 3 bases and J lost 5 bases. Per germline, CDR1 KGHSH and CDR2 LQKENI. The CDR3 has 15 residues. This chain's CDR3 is CASSPQTGLDNEQFF. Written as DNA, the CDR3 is TGTGCCAGCTCACCTCAGACAGGGTTGGACAATGAGCAGTTCTTC.

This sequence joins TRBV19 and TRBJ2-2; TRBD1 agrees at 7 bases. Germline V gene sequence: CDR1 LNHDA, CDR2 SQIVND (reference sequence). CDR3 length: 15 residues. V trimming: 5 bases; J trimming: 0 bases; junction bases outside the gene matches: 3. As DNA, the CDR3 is TGTGCCAGTAGTTCTCAGGGGGCGAACACCGGGGAGCTGTTTTTT. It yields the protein CASSSQGANTGELFF.

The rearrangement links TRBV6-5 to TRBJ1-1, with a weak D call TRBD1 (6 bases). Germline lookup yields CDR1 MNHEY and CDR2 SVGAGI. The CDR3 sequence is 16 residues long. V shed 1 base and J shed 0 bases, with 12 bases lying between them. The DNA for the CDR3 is TGTGCCAGCAGTTACTTGGAGGGGGGAATGAACACTGAAGCTTTCTTT. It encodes CASSYLEGGMNTEAFF.

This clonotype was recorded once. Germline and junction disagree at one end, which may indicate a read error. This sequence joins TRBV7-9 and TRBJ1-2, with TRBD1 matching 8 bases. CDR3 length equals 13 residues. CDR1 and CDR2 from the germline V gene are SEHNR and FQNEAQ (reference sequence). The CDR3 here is CASSLAGGGGYTF. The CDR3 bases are TGCGCCAGCAGCTTGGCAGGGGGCGGTGGCTACACCTTC.

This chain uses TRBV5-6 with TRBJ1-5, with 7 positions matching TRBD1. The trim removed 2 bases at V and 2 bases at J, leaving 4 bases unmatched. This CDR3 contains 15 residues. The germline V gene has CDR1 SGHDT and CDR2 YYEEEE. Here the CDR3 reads CASSFRDRGNQPQHF. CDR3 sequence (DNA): TGTGCCAGCAGCTTTCGTGACAGGGGCAATCAGCCCCAGCATTTT.